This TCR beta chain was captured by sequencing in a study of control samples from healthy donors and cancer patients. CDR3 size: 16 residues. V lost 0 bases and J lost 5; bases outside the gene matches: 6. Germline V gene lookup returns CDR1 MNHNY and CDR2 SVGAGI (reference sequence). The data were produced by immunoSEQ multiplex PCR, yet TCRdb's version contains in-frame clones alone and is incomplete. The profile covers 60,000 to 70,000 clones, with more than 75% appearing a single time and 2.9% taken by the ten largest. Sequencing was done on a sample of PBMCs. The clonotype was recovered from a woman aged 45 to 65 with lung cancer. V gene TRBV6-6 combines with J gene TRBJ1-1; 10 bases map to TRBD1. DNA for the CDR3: TGTGCCAGCAGTTACTCGACTGGACAGGGGGGGACTGAAGCTTTCTTT. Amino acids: CASSYSTGQGGTEAFF.